The 18 T cell receptor beta chains below come from one sample, sequenced in a study of T cells in tumors after PD-1 blockade. The repertoire was sequenced with immunoSEQ multiplex PCR; TCRdb's copy has only in-frame clones and lacks some. The sample lists around 11,000 clones, 67% occurring once. Sequencing used tumor tissue, obtained after anti-PD-1 treatment. These receptors were collected from a human donor with basal cell carcinoma.

V usage is TRBV7-2 and J usage is TRBJ2-7, with TRBD2 matching 9 bases. V was clipped by 4 bases and J by 6 bases; unmatched bases: 4. There are 13 residues in the CDR3. Germline CDR1 SGHTA, CDR2 FQGNSA. CDR3 residues: CASSWGLAPEQYF. CDR3 in DNA: TGTGCCAGCAGCTGGGGACTAGCTCCCGAGCAGTACTTC.

The CDR3 region is CASSPGTDFYEQYF. Here the CDR3 DNA reads TGTGCCAGCAGCCCCGGGACTGACTTCTACGAGCAGTACTTC. The V gene is TRBV5-4, the J gene TRBJ2-7; a possible D gene is TRBD2 (6 bases). Germline CDR1 and CDR2: SGHNT and YYREEE (reference sequence). V was cut by 4 bases and J by 3 bases, with 14 bases left in between. The CDR3 consists of 14 residues.

In this sample, this clone turned up once. V gene TRBV12-3 or TRBV12-4 combines with J gene TRBJ2-3; D tentatively reads TRBD1 or TRBD2 (5 bases each). The length of the CDR3 is 13 residues. Between the trimmed V and J ends, which lost 3 bases and 3 bases, there was a span of 7 bases. The CDR3 DNA follows: TGTGCCAGCAGTTTTGGGGGAACAGATACGCAGTATTTT. Its protein product is CASSFGGTDTQYF.

In its sample, this clone ranks as medium-sized (0.01 to 0.1%). The chain combines TRBV28 with TRBJ2-2; maybe TRBD1 (6 bases). The CDR3 runs to 15 residues. Trimming cost V 6 bases and J 6 bases, with 17 bases left between them. Germline V gene sequence: CDR1 MDHEN, CDR2 SYDVKM. CDR3 bases: TGTGCCAGCAGCCTCCCTGAGGGGGTAGCCGGGGAGCTGTTTTTT. Its translation is CASSLPEGVAGELFF.

This clone is categorized as medium-sized. The rearrangement links TRBV21-1 to TRBJ2-3; the table's D call, TRBD2, was not checked against the DNA. TRBV21-1 is designated a pseudogene. The CDR3 is 17 residues long. CDR3 in amino acids: CASSSPSQREESDTQYF. The CDR3 DNA reads as TGTGCCAGCAGCTCCCCTAGCCAGCGGGAGGAATCCGATACGCAGTATTTT.

J is TRBJ2-2 and V is TRBV7-9; no clear D gene. V shed 1 base and J shed 8 bases, with 5 bases lying between them. Germline values: CDR1 SEHNR, CDR2 FQNEAQ (reference sequence). The CDR3 runs 12 residues. The CDR3, as DNA: TGTGCCAGCAGCTTAGGGCTTGGGGAGCTGTTTTTT. Protein sequence: CASSLGLGELFF.

J is TRBJ2-2 and V is TRBV4-3, with D maybe TRBD2 (5 bases). V lost 6 bases to trimming and J lost 4 bases, with 12 bases between them. CDR1 and CDR2 from the germline V gene are LGHNA and YSLEER. The CDR3 extends over 14 amino acids. CDR3 nucleotide sequence: TGCGCCAGCAGTCGGGGTTCTGGCACCGGGGAGCTGTTTTTT. Translating it yields CASSRGSGTGELFF.

The rearrangement joins TRBV5-1 to TRBJ1-2, with TRBD1 matching over 7 bases. Germline V gene lookup returns CDR1 SGHRS and CDR2 YFSETQ. The CDR3 contains 15 residues. Trimming cost V 3 bases and J 8 bases; bases outside gene matches: 13. CDR3 coding DNA: TGCGCCAGCAGCTCTACAGGGGCTCAAGGGATGGGCTACACCTTC. Its translation is CASSSTGAQGMGYTF.

The chain has TRBV5-5 and TRBJ2-1; the match to TRBD2 covers 7 bases. The CDR3 length is 16 residues. V shed 0 bases, J shed 7 bases, and the junction held 10 bases outside the gene matches. Germline V gene lookup returns CDR1 SGHKS and CDR2 YYEKEE (reference sequence). The CDR3 here is CASSLEGLAAGNEQFF. The CDR3 DNA reads as TGTGCCAGCAGCTTGGAGGGCCTAGCGGCCGGGAATGAGCAGTTCTTC.

This clone was seen a single time. V gene TRBV27 combines with J gene TRBJ1-1, with D unresolved. This CDR3 contains 13 residues. In germline, CDR1 is MNHEY, CDR2 SMNVEV (reference sequence). The germline V and J ends were trimmed by 2 bases and 5 bases, with 9 bases remaining between them. The CDR3 loop is CASSLRMDTEAFF. CDR3 coding DNA: TGTGCCAGCAGTTTAAGAATGGATACTGAAGCTTTCTTT.

The V call is TRBV2, the J call TRBJ1-5; 8 nucleotides match TRBD1. Germline CDR1 reads SNHLY; CDR2 reads FYNNEI. The CDR3 sequence is 13 residues long. V gave up 8 bases and J gave up 7 bases; unmatched junction bases: 7. The DNA of the CDR3 is TGTGCCAGCTCAGGACAGGGAGGGCAGCCCCAGCATTTT. This codes for CASSGQGGQPQHF.

This clone showed up just a few times. V gene TRBV2 combines with J gene TRBJ1-5, with a possible D match to TRBD1 (5 bases). This CDR3 is 16 amino acids long. Deletions cut 6 bases from V and 11 bases from J, with 26 bases between. Germline V gene lookup returns CDR1 SNHLY and CDR2 FYNNEI. In DNA form, the CDR3 reads TGTGCCAGCAGCAATCATTTGGGACGGTTTTTAGTGGCCCAGCATTTT. As protein: CASSNHLGRFLVAQHF.

The rearrangement links TRBV9 to TRBJ2-3; no clear D gene. The germline V gene encodes CDR1 SGDLS and CDR2 YYNGEE. V lost 4 bases to trimming and J lost 3 bases, with 15 bases between them. The length of the CDR3 is 15 residues. CDR3: CASSQAPEVTDTQYF. For the CDR3, the DNA is TGTGCCAGCAGCCAGGCCCCAGAGGTAACAGATACGCAGTATTTT.

The rearrangement links TRBV4-2 to TRBJ1-4; D is unclear. Looked up from germline, CDR1 is LGHNA and CDR2 is YNFKEQ. The CDR3 loop spans 16 amino acids. The ends were cut back, 0 bases at V and 8 bases at J, with 16 bases in the middle. The chain's CDR3 is CASSQEWAAAREKLFF. CDR3 DNA sequence: TGTGCCAGCAGCCAAGAGTGGGCGGCAGCCCGAGAAAAACTGTTTTTT.

This clone counts as medium-sized. The chain joins TRBV2 to TRBJ1-5; a weak D match, TRBD1 (5 bases). Trimming left V 1 base short and J 5 bases short, with 12 bases between. CDR3 size: 15 residues. CDR1 is SNHLY and CDR2 is FYNNEI in the germline V gene. The CDR3 coding sequence is TGTGCCAGCAGTGAAGAGGGGAGCCTTTATCAGCCCCAGCATTTT. Protein sequence: CASSEEGSLYQPQHF.

This chain links TRBV7-2 with TRBJ2-6; D not resolved. This CDR3 has 17 amino acids. Trimming cost V 5 bases and J 0 bases, with 14 bases left between them. CDR1 is SGHTA, CDR2 FQGNSA, per germline. CDR3 in DNA: TGTGCCAGCAGCCTGGAAACTAAGAGCTCTGGGGCCAACGTCCTGACTTTC. Translated, it gives CASSLETKSSGANVLTF.

A remark on this clone: One end of the junction does not line up with germline, which may come from a read error. This rearrangement joins TRBV3-1 (or the pseudogene TRBV3-2) to TRBJ2-7; D is uncertain. CDR3 size: 11 residues. Germline V gene lookup returns CDR1 LGHDT and CDR2 YNNKEL (reference sequence). Written as DNA, the CDR3 is TGTGCCAACAGCCTAGGTAAGGTGCAGTACTTC. Translating it yields CANSLGKVQYF.

The chain combines TRBV7-9 with TRBJ2-2, with TRBD1 matching over 7 bases. This CDR3 contains 14 residues. CDR1 SEHNR and CDR2 FQNEAQ come from the germline V gene (reference sequence). J lost 5 bases, V lost 5 bases, and 5 bases had no gene match. CDR3 sequence: CASSLVQGTGELFF. The CDR3, as DNA: TGTGCCAGCAGCCTAGTACAGGGGACCGGGGAGCTGTTTTTT.